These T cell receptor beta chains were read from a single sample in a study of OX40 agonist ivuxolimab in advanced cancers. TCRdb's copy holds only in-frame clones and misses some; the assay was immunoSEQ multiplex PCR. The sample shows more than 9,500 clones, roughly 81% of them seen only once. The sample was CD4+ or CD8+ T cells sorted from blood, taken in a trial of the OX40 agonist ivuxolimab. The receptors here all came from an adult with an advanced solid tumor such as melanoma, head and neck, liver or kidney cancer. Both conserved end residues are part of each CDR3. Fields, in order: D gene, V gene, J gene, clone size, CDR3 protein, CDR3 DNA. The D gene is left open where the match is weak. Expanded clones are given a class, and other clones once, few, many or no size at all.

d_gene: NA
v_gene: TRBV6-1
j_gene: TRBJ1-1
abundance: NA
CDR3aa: CASSPFGTTEAFF
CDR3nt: TGTGCCAGCAGTCCTTTCGGAACCACTGAAGCTTTCTTT

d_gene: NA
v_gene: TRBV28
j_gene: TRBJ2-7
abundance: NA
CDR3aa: CASTQHSYEQYF
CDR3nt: TGTGCCAGCACGCAACACTCCTACGAGCAGTACTTC

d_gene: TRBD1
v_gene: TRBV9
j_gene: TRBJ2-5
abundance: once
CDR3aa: CASSVTGGRETQYF
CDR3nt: TGTGCCAGCAGCGTGACAGGGGGCAGGGAGACCCAGTACTTC

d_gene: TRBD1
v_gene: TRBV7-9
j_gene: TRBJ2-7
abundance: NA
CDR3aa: CAVDRSQVHIYEQYF
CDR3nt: TGTGCCGTGGACAGGTCCCAAGTTCATATCTACGAGCAGTACTTC

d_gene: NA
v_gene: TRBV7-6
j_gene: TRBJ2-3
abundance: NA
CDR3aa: CASSSDGGSTDTQYF
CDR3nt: TGTGCCAGCAGCTCCGATGGAGGGAGCACAGATACGCAGTATTTT

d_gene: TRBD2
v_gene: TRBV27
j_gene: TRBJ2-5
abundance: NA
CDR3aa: CASSFFGRAEETQYF
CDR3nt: TGTGCCAGCAGTTTTTTCGGGAGGGCCGAGGAGACCCAGTACTTC

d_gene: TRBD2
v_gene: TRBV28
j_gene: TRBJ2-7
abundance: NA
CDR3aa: CASRSIAGSSYEQYF
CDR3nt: TGTGCCAGCAGATCCATAGCGGGGAGCTCCTACGAGCAGTACTTC

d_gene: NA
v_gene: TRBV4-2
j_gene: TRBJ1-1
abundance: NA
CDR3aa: CASSQGGGNTEAFF
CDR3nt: TGTGCCAGCAGCCAAGGGGGGGGGAACACTGAAGCTTTCTTT

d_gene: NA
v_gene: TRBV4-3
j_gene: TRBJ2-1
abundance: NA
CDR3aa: CASSQDARSSYNEQFF
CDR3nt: TGCGCCAGCAGCCAAGATGCACGGAGCTCCTACAATGAGCAGTTCTTC

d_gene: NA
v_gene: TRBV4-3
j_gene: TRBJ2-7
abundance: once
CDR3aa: CASSQDSGRGKQYF
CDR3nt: TGCGCCAGCAGCCAAGATAGTGGGAGAGGAAAGCAGTACTTC

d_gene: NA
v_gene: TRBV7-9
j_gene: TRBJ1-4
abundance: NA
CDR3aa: CASSLEPHMELFF
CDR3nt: TGTGCCAGCAGCTTAGAACCCCACATGGAACTGTTTTTT

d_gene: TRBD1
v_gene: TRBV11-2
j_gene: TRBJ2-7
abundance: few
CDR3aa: CASSPGQFYEQYF
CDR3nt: TGTGCCAGCAGCCCGGGACAGTTCTACGAGCAGTACTTC

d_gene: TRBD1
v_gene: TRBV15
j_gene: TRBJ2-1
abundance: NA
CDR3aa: CATSPRDSFNEQFF
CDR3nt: TGTGCCACCAGCCCACGGGACAGCTTCAATGAGCAGTTCTTC

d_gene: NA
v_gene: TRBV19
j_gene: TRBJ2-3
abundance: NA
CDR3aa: CASSMATDTQYF
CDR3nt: TGTGCCAGTAGTATGGCCACAGATACGCAGTATTTT

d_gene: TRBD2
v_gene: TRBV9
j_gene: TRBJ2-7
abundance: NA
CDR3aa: CASSMGLAGGEQYF
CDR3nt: TGTGCCAGCAGCATGGGACTAGCGGGAGGGGAGCAGTACTTC

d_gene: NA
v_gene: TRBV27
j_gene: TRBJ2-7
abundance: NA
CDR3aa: CASSSRTEQYF
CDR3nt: TGTGCCAGCAGTTCGCGGACCGAGCAGTACTTC

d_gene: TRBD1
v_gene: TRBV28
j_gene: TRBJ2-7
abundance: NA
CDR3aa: CASSVQGNTYEQYF
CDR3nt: TGTGCCAGCAGCGTACAGGGGAACACGTACGAGCAGTACTTC

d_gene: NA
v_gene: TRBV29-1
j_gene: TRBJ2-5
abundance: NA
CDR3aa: CSVEEETQYF
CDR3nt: TGCAGCGTTGAAGAAGAGACCCAGTACTTC

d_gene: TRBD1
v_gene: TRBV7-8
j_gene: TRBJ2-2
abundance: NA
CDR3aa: CASSLGDRVSTGELFF
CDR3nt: TGTGCCAGCAGCTTAGGGGACAGGGTTAGCACCGGGGAGCTGTTTTTT

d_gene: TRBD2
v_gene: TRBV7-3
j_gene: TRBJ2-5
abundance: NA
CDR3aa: CASILRGLADKETQYF
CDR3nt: TGTGCCAGCATCTTACGCGGACTAGCGGATAAAGAGACCCAGTACTTC

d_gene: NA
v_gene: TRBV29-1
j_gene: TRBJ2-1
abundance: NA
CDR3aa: CSVETGLRRNNEQFF
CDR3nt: TGCAGCGTCGAAACCGGGCTCAGAAGGAACAATGAGCAGTTCTTC

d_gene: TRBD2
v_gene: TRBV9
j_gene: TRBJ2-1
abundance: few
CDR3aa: CASHGTSGYNEQFF
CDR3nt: TGTGCCAGTCACGGGACTAGCGGGTACAATGAGCAGTTCTTC

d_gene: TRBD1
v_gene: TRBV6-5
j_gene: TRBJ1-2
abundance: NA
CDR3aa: CASSYSQGVDYGYTF
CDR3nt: TGTGCCAGCAGTTATTCTCAGGGGGTTGACTATGGCTACACCTTC

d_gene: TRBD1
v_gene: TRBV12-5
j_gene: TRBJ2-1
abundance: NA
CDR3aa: CASGLDRGYNEQFF
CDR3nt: TGTGCTAGTGGTTTGGACAGGGGCTACAATGAGCAGTTCTTC

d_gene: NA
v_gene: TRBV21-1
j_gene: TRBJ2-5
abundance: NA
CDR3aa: CASSETGTSVETQYF
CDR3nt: TGTGCCAGCAGCGAAACCGGGACTAGCGTAGAGACCCAGTACTTC

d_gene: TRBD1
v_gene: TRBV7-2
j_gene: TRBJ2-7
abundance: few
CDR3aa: CASSLTGAREQYF
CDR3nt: TGTGCCAGCAGCTTAACAGGGGCGAGGGAGCAGTACTTC

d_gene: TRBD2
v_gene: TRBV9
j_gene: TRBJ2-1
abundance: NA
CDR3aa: CASSVAAAGGRDEQFF
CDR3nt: TGTGCCAGCAGCGTAGCTGCAGCGGGAGGGCGGGATGAGCAGTTCTTC

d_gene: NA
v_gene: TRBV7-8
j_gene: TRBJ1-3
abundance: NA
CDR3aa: CASSYLAGTGNTIYF
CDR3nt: TGTGCCAGCAGCTACCTGGCTGGGACTGGAAACACCATATATTTT

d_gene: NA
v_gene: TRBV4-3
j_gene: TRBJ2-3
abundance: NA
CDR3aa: CASSQDRVPQYF
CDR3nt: TGCGCCAGCAGCCAAGATCGGGTGCCGCAGTATTTT

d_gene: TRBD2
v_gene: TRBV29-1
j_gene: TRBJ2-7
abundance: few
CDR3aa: CSVRSGESYEQYF
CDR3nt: TGCAGCGTTCGTAGCGGGGAATCCTACGAGCAGTACTTC

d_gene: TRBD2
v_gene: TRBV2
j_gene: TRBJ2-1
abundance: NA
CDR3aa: CASPPGTSGNNEQFF
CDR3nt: TGTGCCAGCCCCCCCGGGACTAGCGGGAACAATGAGCAGTTCTTC

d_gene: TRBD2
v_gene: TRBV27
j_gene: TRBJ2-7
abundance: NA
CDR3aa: CASSEGTSPYEQYF
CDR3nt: TGTGCCAGCAGTGAGGGGACTAGTCCCTACGAGCAGTACTTC

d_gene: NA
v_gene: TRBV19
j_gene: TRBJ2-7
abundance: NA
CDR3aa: CASTAGPYSYEQYF
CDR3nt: TGTGCCAGTACCGCGGGGCCCTACTCCTACGAGCAGTACTTC

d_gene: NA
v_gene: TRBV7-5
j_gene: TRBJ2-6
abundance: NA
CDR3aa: CARSYKVRANVLTF
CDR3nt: TGTGCCAGAAGCTATAAGGTGAGGGCCAACGTCCTGACTTTC

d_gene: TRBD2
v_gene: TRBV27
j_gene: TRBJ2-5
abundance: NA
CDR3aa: CASSLKTSGSAETQYF
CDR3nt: TGTGCCAGCAGTTTAAAGACTAGCGGGAGTGCAGAGACCCAGTACTTC

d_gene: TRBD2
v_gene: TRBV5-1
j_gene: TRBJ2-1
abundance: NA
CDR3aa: CASSLGLLAGGTNEQFF
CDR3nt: TGCGCCAGCAGCTTGGGCTTGCTTGCGGGAGGGACCAATGAGCAGTTCTTC

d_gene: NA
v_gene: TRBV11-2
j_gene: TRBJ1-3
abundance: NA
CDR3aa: CASSRAPGGNTIYF
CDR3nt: TGTGCCAGCAGCAGGGCCCCTGGAGGAAACACCATATATTTT

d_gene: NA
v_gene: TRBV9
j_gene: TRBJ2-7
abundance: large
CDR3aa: CASSHEGTPQYF
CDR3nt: TGTGCCAGCAGCCACGAAGGGACCCCGCAATACTTC

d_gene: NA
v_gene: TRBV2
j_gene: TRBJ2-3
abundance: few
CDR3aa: CASRGTSTDTQYF
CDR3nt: TGTGCCAGCAGGGGGACATCCACAGATACGCAGTATTTT